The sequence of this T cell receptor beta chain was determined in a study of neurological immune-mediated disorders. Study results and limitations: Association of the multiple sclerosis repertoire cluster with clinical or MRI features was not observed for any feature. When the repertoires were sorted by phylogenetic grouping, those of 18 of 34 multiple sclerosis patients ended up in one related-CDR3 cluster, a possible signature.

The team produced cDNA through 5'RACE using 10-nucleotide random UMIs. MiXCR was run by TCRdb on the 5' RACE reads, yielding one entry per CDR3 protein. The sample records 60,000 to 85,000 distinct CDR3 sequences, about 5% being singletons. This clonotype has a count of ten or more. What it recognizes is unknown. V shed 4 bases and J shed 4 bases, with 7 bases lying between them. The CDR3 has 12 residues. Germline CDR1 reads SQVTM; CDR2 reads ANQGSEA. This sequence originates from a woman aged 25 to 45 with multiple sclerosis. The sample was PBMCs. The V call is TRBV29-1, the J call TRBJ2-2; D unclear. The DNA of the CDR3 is TGCAGCGTTGTGCTGCCCACCGGGGAGCTGTTTTTT. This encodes CSVVLPTGELFF.